A single sample gave rise to the 6 T cell receptor beta chains below, sequenced in a study of cytomegalovirus exposure and HLA in healthy donors. Vbeta (60) and Jbeta (13) primers were used in the PCR. The method was immunoSEQ multiplex PCR; TCRdb's version includes in-frame clones alone and lacks a portion of them. The sample lists 200,000 or so clones; about 79% were seen once. Specimen: PBMCs. The source of these receptors is a boy between 2 and 10 years old in good health and CMV-seronegative.

The chain is built from TRBV5-5 and TRBJ1-6, with D tentatively TRBD1 (6 bases). Germline V gene lookup returns CDR1 SGHKS and CDR2 YYEKEE (reference sequence). The CDR3 has 19 amino acids. V lost 1 base and J lost 0, with 17 bases in between. CDR3 in DNA: TGTGCCAGCAGCTTGAGGGCTGGGACACTTGCCTCCTATAATTCACCCCTCCACTTT. It specifies CASSLRAGTLASYNSPLHF.

This sequence joins TRBV4-1 and TRBJ2-2; D unresolved. CDR1 is MGHRA, CDR2 YSYEKL, per germline. The CDR3 has 14 amino acids. The V end lost 7 bases, the J end lost 1 base, and 10 bases lay between the germline ends. The CDR3 loop reads CASKHEENTGELFF. In nucleotides, the CDR3 is TGCGCCAGCAAACACGAAGAGAACACCGGGGAGCTGTTTTTT.

The V gene is TRBV4-1, the J gene TRBJ1-2; 8 positions agree with TRBD1. CDR3 size: 15 residues. Germline V gene data show CDR1 as MGHRA and CDR2 as YSYEKL. The V gene end was trimmed by 1 base and the J gene end by 0 bases; junction bases not matched to a gene: 1. CDR3 DNA sequence: TGCGCCAGCAGCCAAGGGACAGGGACTAACTATGGCTACACCTTC. This codes for CASSQGTGTNYGYTF.

This clone has a handful of counts. CDR3 in amino acids: CASSLGGGGDQPQHF. CDR3 DNA: TGTGCCAGCAGCTTGGGAGGGGGCGGGGATCAGCCCCAGCATTTT. This chain links TRBV5-8 with TRBJ1-5; 7 bases align to TRBD1. This CDR3 has 15 residues. In germline, CDR1 is SGHTS, CDR2 YDEGEE. With 0 bases clipped from V and 5 bases from J, the junction kept 5 bases outside the gene matches.

This sequence joins TRBV19 and TRBJ1-1; D call uncertain. The CDR3 has 14 residues. V lost 7 bases, J lost 1 base, and 13 bases lay in between. Germline V CDR1 and CDR2: LNHDA, SQIVND (reference sequence). The CDR3 DNA reads TGTGCCAGTAAGGTCGGCAGAGGGAACACTGAAGCTTTCTTT. Protein sequence: CASKVGRGNTEAFF.

The genes are TRBV5-6 and TRBJ1-2; 10 positions match TRBD1. This CDR3 region has 14 residues. Germline V gene lookup returns CDR1 SGHDT and CDR2 YYEEEE. After removal of 5 bases from V and 8 bases from J, the junction contained 9 bases not matched to a gene. CDR3: CASRGQGSLSGYTF. CDR3 coding DNA: TGTGCCAGCAGGGGACAGGGGAGTCTAAGCGGCTACACCTTC.